This T cell receptor beta chain originates from a study of shared T cell receptors in the human thymus. This clone has more than one count but fewer than ten. Some clones are missing from TCRdb's copy, which holds only in-frame ones; the method was immunoSEQ multiplex PCR. Among more than 550,000 clones listed, approximately 89% were seen once. The same sample was also used in a study of human thymus T cells.

Sequenced sample: thymocytes. The receptor was isolated from a boy under two years old with a congenital heart defect.

The CDR3 coding sequence is TGTGCCAGCAGCAGTAGACTAGTGGGTGGCGATGAGCAGTTCTTC. Translated: CASSSRLVGGDEQFF. This chain joins TRBV9 and TRBJ2-1, with D tentatively TRBD2 (6 bases). V lost 4 bases to trimming and J lost 8 bases, with 19 bases between them. CDR1 is SGDLS, CDR2 YYNGEE, per germline. The CDR3 is made up of 15 amino acids. Drawing the rest from reference TRBV9 and TRBJ2-1, the complete variable domain is DSGVTQTPKHLITATGQRVTLRCSPRSGDLSVYWYQQSLDQGLQFLIQYYNGEERAKGNILERFSAQQFPDLHSELNLSSLELGDSALYFCASSSRLVGGDEQFFGPGTRLTVL.